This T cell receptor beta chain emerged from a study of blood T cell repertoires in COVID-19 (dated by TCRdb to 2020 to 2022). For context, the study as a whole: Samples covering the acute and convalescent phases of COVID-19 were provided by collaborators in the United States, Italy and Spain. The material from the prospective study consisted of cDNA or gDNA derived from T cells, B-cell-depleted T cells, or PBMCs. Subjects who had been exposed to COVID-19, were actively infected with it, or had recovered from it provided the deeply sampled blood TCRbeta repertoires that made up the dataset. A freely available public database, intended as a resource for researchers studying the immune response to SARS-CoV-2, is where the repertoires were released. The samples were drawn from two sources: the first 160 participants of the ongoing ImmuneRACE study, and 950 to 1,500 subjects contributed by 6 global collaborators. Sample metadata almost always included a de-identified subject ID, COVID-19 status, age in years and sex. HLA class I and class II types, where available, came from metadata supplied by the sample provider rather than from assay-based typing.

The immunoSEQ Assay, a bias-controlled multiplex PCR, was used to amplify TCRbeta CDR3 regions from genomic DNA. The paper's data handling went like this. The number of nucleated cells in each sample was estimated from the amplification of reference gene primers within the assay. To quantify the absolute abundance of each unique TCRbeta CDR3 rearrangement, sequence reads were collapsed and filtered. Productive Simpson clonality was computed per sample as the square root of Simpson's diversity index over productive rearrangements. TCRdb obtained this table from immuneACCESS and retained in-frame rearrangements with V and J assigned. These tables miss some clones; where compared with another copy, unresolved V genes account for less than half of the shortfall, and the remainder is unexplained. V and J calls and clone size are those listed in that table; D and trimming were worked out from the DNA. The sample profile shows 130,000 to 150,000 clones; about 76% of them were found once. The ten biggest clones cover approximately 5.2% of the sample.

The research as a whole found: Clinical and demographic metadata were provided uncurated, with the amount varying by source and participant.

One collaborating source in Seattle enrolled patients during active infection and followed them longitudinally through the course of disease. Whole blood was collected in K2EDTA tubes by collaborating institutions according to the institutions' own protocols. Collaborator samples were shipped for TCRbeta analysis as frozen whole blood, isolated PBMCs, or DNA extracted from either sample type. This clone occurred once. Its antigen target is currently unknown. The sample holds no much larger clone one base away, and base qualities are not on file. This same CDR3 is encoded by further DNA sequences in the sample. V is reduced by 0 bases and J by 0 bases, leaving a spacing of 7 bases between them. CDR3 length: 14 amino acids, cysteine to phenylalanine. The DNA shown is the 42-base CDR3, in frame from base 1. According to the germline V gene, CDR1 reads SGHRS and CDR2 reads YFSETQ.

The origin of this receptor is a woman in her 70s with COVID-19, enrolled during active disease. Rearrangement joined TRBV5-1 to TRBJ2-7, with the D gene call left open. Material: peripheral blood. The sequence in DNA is TGCGCCAGCAGCTTGGCAGGCAGCTCCTACGAGCAGTACTTC. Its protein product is CASSLAGSSYEQYF. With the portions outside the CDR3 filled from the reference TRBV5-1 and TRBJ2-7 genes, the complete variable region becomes KAGVTQTPRYLIKTRGQQVTLSCSPISGHRSVSWYQQTPGQGLQFLFEYFSETQRNKGNFPGRFSGRQFSNSRSEMNVSTLELGDSALYLCASSLAGSSYEQYFGPGTRLTVT.